Presented here are 28 T cell receptor delta chains from one specimen sequenced in a study of gamma-delta T cells after stem cell transplantation. TCRdb reprocessed the RT-PCR reads through CATT. Of around 8,400 delta-chain clones listed, just over 14% are singletons. The specimen was gamma-delta T cells. These receptors were collected from a human donor. It is not recorded whose cells these are; they may come from a transplant donor.

This clone was recorded a few times. A read error may be the cause here, since a much bigger clone is one base away. The chain recombines TRDV2 with TRDJ3, with D possibly matching TRDD3 (6 bases). Germline lookup yields CDR1 GEAIGNYY and CDR2 EKD. V gave up 5 bases and J gave up 0 bases, with 22 bases separating them. The CDR3 has 20 residues. The chain's CDR3 is CACGPPNGGPSSWDTRQMFF. Written as DNA, the CDR3 is TGTGCCTGTGGCCCTCCCAACGGGGGACCGAGCTCCTGGGACACCCGACAGATGTTTTTC.

The rearrangement joins TRDV1 to TRDJ1; D perhaps matches TRDD2 (6 bases). The CDR3 sequence is 21 residues long. The germline CDR1 and CDR2 sequences are TSWWSYY and QGS. The V gene lost 2 bases and the J gene lost 0 bases, with 28 bases spanning the gap. DNA of the CDR3: TGTGCTCTTGGGGAAAGCCTCCTACGTAGCGGCTGGGAAAATCACACCGATAAACTCATCTTT. It yields the protein CALGESLLRSGWENHTDKLIF.

The chain carries TRDV1 and TRDJ1; 10 positions match TRDD3. The CDR3 is made up of 22 amino acids. V lost 4 bases to trimming and J lost 0 bases; unmatched junction nucleotides: 23. The germline CDR1 and CDR2 sequences are TSWWSYY and QGS. CDR3 in amino acids: CALGGKRFLRSGGYAYTDKLIF. CDR3 in DNA: TGTGCTCTTGGGGGAAAGCGATTCCTACGGTCTGGGGGATATGCTTACACCGATAAACTCATCTTT.

Notes on this clone: This may stem from a read error, because a much larger clone lies one nucleotide away. The chain combines TRDV2 with TRDJ2; D may be TRDD3 (5 bases). V was clipped by 1 base and J by 6 bases, with 8 bases between them. Germline V gene data show CDR1 as GEAIGNYY and CDR2 as EKD. The CDR3 has 13 amino acids. The CDR3 DNA reads TGTGCCTGTGACACTGGGGTGGCAGCACAACTCTTCTTT. Translating it yields CACDTGVAAQLFF.

A few counts support this clone. A read error may be the cause here, since a much bigger clone is one base away. The chain recombines TRDV2 with TRDJ3; 8 bases line up with TRDD3. The CDR3 is 21 amino acids. Germline V gene sequence: CDR1 GEAIGNYY, CDR2 EKD. After removal of 2 bases from V and 0 bases from J, the junction contained 14 bases not matched to a gene. The CDR3 sequence: CACDKVGGCAPPSWDTRQMFF. The CDR3 DNA reads TGTGCCTGTGACAAGGTTGGGGGATGCGCTCCCCCCTCCTGGGACACCCGACAGATGTTTTTC.

As concerns this clone: A read error is likely here: a far larger clone is one base away. The same CDR3 is also encoded by other DNA sequences in this sample. CDR3 in DNA: TGTGCCTGTGACACCGTAGGTGTACAAGCACAACTCTTCTTT. Translating gives CACDTVGVQAQLFF. The chain is built from TRDV2 and TRDJ2; D unclear. V shed 0 bases and J shed 7 bases, with 11 bases lying between them. The CDR3 is 14 amino acids. Per the germline V gene, CDR1 is GEAIGNYY and CDR2 is EKD.

The chain is built from TRAV29/DV5 and TRDJ1, with D tentatively TRDD3 (5 bases). The V and J ends lost 0 bases and 1 base respectively, with 31 bases between them. The CDR3 totals 21 residues. CDR1 is NSMFDY, CDR2 ISSIKDK, per germline. CDR3 residues: CAASVYRDPRPWRTPTDKLIF. The CDR3, as DNA: TGTGCAGCAAGCGTCTATAGGGATCCCAGACCCTGGCGGACGCCCACCGATAAACTCATCTTT.

This clone has just a few counts. A much more abundant neighbour one base away suggests this may be a read error. V gene TRDV2 combines with J gene TRDJ1; no clear D gene. Germline CDR1 reads GEAIGNYY; CDR2 reads EKD. This CDR3 comprises 17 residues. Trimming stripped 3 bases from V and 0 bases from J, with 19 bases between. The CDR3 loop is CACDDPAGPPYTDKLIF. The CDR3 coding sequence is TGTGCCTGTGACGACCCCGCAGGGCCCCCATACACCGATAAACTCATCTTT.

Details on this clone: A far larger clone is one nucleotide away, so this likely arose from a read error. This rearrangement joins TRDV2 to TRDJ3; 10 bases line up with TRDD3. The CDR3 loop spans 18 amino acids. The germline V gene has CDR1 GEAIGNYY and CDR2 EKD. Losses at the gene ends were 3 bases for V and 2 bases for J; bases not matched to a gene: 6. CDR3 sequence: CACDSILGDPWDTRQMFF. The CDR3 DNA reads as TGTGCCTGTGACTCGATACTGGGGGATCCCTGGGACACCCGACAGATGTTTTTC.

The V call is TRDV2, the J call TRDJ1; no definite D call. CDR3 size: 16 residues. Trimming removed 0 bases at V and 0 bases at J, with 13 bases between. Germline CDR1 reads GEAIGNYY; CDR2 reads EKD. The CDR3 is CACDTGGSPYTDKLIF. The CDR3 DNA sequence: TGTGCCTGTGACACCGGAGGATCTCCCTACACCGATAAACTCATCTTT.

The rearrangement links TRDV3 to TRDJ3, with 10 bases identical to TRDD3. V shed 2 bases, J shed 0 bases, and the junction held 7 bases outside the gene matches. Per germline, CDR1 TVYSNPD and CDR2 GDNSRS (reference sequence). The CDR3 totals 18 residues. CDR3 protein: CAFSTGGWTSWDTRQMFF. CDR3 nucleotides: TGTGCCTTTTCTACTGGGGGATGGACCTCCTGGGACACCCGACAGATGTTTTTC. The complete variable domain, with remaining parts taken from reference TRDV3 and TRDJ3, reads CDKVTQSSPDQTVASGSEVVLLCTYDTVYSNPDLFWYRIRPDYSFQFVFYGDNSRSEGADFTQGRFSVKHILTQKAFHLVISPVRTEDSATYYCAFSTGGWTSWDTRQMFFGTGIKLFVEP.

This clone is termed medium-sized. This rearrangement joins TRDV1 to TRDJ1; D is uncertain. CDR3 length: 16 residues. Germline V gives CDR1 TSWWSYY, CDR2 QGS. The V end lost 4 bases, the J end lost 0 bases, and 15 bases lay between the germline ends. CDR3 region: CALGGPPPGYTDKLIF. The CDR3, as DNA: TGTGCTCTTGGGGGGCCCCCGCCGGGGTACACCGATAAACTCATCTTT.

The rearrangement links TRDV1 to TRDJ1; no firm D call. The CDR3 has 21 residues. Germline CDR1 reads TSWWSYY; CDR2 reads QGS. The ends were cut back, 2 bases at V and 0 bases at J, with 28 bases in the middle. CDR3 protein: CALGEFYLSPFPRQYTDKLIF. The CDR3 bases are TGTGCTCTTGGGGAATTCTACCTGTCCCCTTTCCCCCGACAGTACACCGATAAACTCATCTTT.

This clone was detected a few times. A much more abundant neighbour one base away suggests this may be a read error. The chain uses TRDV2 and TRDJ3; 9 bases agree with TRDD3. Germline trimming cut 0 bases from V and 0 bases from J; bases unmatched to any gene: 5. CDR1 is GEAIGNYY, CDR2 EKD, per germline. The CDR3 extends over 19 amino acids. This CDR3 is CACDTILGDLSWDTRQMFF. As DNA, the CDR3 is TGTGCCTGTGACACCATCCTGGGGGATCTCTCCTGGGACACCCGACAGATGTTTTTC.

This clone is a singleton in its sample. The chain combines TRDV1 with TRDJ1; TRDD3 aligns across 13 bases. This CDR3 spans 22 amino acids. In germline, CDR1 is TSWWSYY, CDR2 QGS. V lost 4 bases and J lost 4; bases outside the gene matches: 24. The CDR3, as DNA: TGTGCTCTTGGGGGATGCCTTCCTCAAGAAACGTACTGGGGGATACGCGTCGATAAACTCATCTTT. Its protein is CALGGCLPQETYWGIRVDKLIF.

Concerning this clone: A single base separates this from a much larger clone, so it may be a read error. The CDR3: CACDPLDGILLGDTTDKLIF. CDR3 coding DNA: TGTGCCTGTGACCCCCTCGACGGCATTCTACTGGGGGATACAACCGATAAACTCATCTTT. The rearrangement joins TRDV2 to TRDJ1, with 12 positions matching TRDD3. The CDR3 sequence is 20 residues long. J was trimmed by 2 bases and V by 3 bases; bases with no gene match: 18. The germline V gene has CDR1 GEAIGNYY and CDR2 EKD.

This clone has a handful of counts. A read error may be the cause here, since a much bigger clone is one base away. This chain connects TRDV2 to TRDJ1; D perhaps matches TRDD3 (5 bases). The germline V gene encodes CDR1 GEAIGNYY and CDR2 EKD. Trimming cost V 5 bases and J 0 bases, with 33 bases left between them. The CDR3 runs 21 residues. CDR3 loop: CACGPVSRGGPSTPYTDKLIF. The CDR3 DNA sequence: TGTGCCTGTGGCCCAGTTTCTAGAGGGGGTCCCTCAACCCCGTACACCGATAAACTCATCTTT.

This clone showed up just a few times. A much larger clone is a single base away; this may be a read error. Other DNA sequences of this sample code for an identical CDR3. The J gene is TRDJ1, the V gene TRDV1; 8 bases align to TRDD3. V lost 5 bases and J lost 0; bases outside the gene matches: 26. The germline CDR1 and CDR2 sequences are TSWWSYY and QGS. The CDR3 has 22 amino acids. The CDR3 loop reads CALGNVGLPTLWGILHTDKLIF. In DNA, the CDR3 is TGTGCTCTTGGGAACGTAGGCCTCCCTACTTTGTGGGGGATCCTACACACCGATAAACTCATCTTT.

This clone was recorded a few times. J is TRDJ1 and V is TRDV3; the match to TRDD3 covers 7 bases. With V trimmed by 0 bases and J by 0 bases, 13 bases remained unmatched. The germline gives CDR1 TVYSNPD, CDR2 GDNSRS (reference sequence). CDR3 length: 17 amino acids. CDR3 residues: CAFRARNWGYYTDKLIF. CDR3 DNA: TGTGCCTTTAGGGCCCGTAACTGGGGATATTACACCGATAAACTCATCTTT.

This clone was detected a few times. The same CDR3 can be traced to other DNA sequences in this sample. V gene TRDV1 combines with J gene TRDJ1, with D perhaps TRDD3 (6 bases). V was trimmed by 4 bases and J by 5 bases, leaving 32 bases between them. CDR3 length: 20 amino acids. Germline-derived CDR1 and CDR2 are TSWWSYY and QGS. The CDR3 region has the DNA TGTGCTCTTGGGGCAGCCTGTCTACGTGGGGGGTACGCGACCGTAGATAAACTCATCTTT. It translates to CALGAACLRGGYATVDKLIF.

The chain recombines TRAV29/DV5 with TRDJ1; D is perhaps TRDD3 (5 bases). Trimming stripped 0 bases from V and 0 bases from J, with 24 bases between. Per germline, CDR1 NSMFDY and CDR2 ISSIKDK. The CDR3 has 19 amino acids. This CDR3 reads CAASEGTGTTAVYTDKLIF. The CDR3 coding sequence is TGTGCAGCAAGCGAGGGAACGGGGACAACGGCGGTATACACCGATAAACTCATCTTT.

A note on this clone: Given a much more abundant clone one base away, this may be a read error. The chain uses TRDV2 and TRDJ3; 11 nucleotides match TRDD3. The germline V gene encodes CDR1 GEAIGNYY and CDR2 EKD. This CDR3 has 19 residues. CDR3 coding DNA: TGTGCCAGTGACCCTATACTGGGGGATAGTACCTGGGACACCCGACAGATGTTTTTC. Translation gives CASDPILGDSTWDTRQMFF.

This clone was detected a few times. A read error may explain this, as a much larger clone is one base away. Other nucleotide sequences from this sample produce the same CDR3. This chain's CDR3 is CACDKVLGDTDKLIF. CDR3 nucleotide sequence: TGCGCCTGTGACAAAGTACTGGGGGATACCGATAAACTCATCTTT. This chain connects TRDV2 to TRDJ1; 10 bases are shared with TRDD3. The CDR3 is 15 residues long. Germline values: CDR1 GEAIGNYY, CDR2 EKD.

Remarks on this clone: This may be a read error, as it is one base from a much larger clone. This chain connects TRDV2 to TRDJ1, with TRDD3 matching over 8 bases. This CDR3 contains 14 residues. In germline, CDR1 is GEAIGNYY, CDR2 EKD. The DNA for the CDR3 is TGTGCCCGTGATTTACTGGGGGACACCGATAAACTCATCTTT. This gives the protein CARDLLGDTDKLIF.

This clone is labeled as medium-sized (0.01 to 0.1%). The V and J genes are TRDV2 and TRDJ3; 11 bases align to TRDD3. The J segment lost 2 bases and the V segment lost 0 bases, leaving 2 bases of the junction unmatched. The germline V gene has CDR1 GEAIGNYY and CDR2 EKD. There are 18 residues in the CDR3. This CDR3 is CACDTLLGDTWDTRQMFF. As DNA, the CDR3 is TGTGCCTGTGACACCTTACTGGGGGATACCTGGGACACCCGACAGATGTTTTTC.

This clone ranks as medium-sized. Other DNA sequences in the sample encode the same CDR3. The chain is built from TRDV2 and TRDJ3, with 13 bases matching TRDD3. CDR1 is GEAIGNYY, CDR2 EKD, per germline. Losses at the gene ends were 0 bases for V and 0 bases for J; bases not matched to a gene: 10. The CDR3 spans 22 residues. For the CDR3, the DNA is TGTGCCTGTGACACCCCATTATACTGGGGGATACGCAACTCCTGGGACACCCGACAGATGTTTTTC. Residues: CACDTPLYWGIRNSWDTRQMFF.

This clone was picked up a small number of times. A clone one base away is much larger, so this may be a read error. The same CDR3 arises from other DNA sequences in this sample as well. This sequence joins TRDV2 and TRDJ2, with 7 bases identical to TRDD3. The CDR3 has 18 amino acids. The germline CDR1 and CDR2 sequences are GEAIGNYY and EKD. CDR3 bases: TGTGCTTGTGACCCCCCACTACTGGGGTATACTTTGACAGCACAACTCTTCTTT. Translated: CACDPPLLGYTLTAQLFF.

This clone rates as medium-sized (0.01 to 0.1%). The gene calls are TRDV2 and TRDJ3; 9 bases map to TRDD3. CDR3 size: 21 residues. Germline values: CDR1 GEAIGNYY, CDR2 EKD. With 0 bases clipped from V and 0 bases from J, the junction kept 11 bases outside the gene matches. CDR3 nucleotide sequence: TGTGCCTGTGACACCGTGGGACTGGGGGAGCCCAGCTCCTGGGACACCCGACAGATGTTTTTC. Its protein product is CACDTVGLGEPSSWDTRQMFF.